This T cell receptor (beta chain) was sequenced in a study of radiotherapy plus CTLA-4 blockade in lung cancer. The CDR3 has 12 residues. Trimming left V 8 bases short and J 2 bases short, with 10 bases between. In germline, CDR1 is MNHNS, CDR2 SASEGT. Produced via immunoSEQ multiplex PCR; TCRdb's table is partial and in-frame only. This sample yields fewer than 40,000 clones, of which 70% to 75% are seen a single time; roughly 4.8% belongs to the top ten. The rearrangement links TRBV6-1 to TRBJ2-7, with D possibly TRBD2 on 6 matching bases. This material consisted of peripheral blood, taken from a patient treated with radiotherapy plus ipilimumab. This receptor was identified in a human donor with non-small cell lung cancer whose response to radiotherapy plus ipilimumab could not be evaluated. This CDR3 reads CASGRITYEQYF. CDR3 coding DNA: TGTGCCAGCGGGAGGATTACCTACGAGCAGTACTTC.